This T cell receptor beta chain was captured in a study of tumor and adjacent non-tumor tissue in lung cancer listed by TCRdb under 2018. With regard to the full study: Patients with adenocarcinoma (approximately 13), squamous cell carcinoma (2) and small cell lung cancer (1) were included in the cohort. The roughly 15 patients were aged roughly 31 to 80 years, included 10 men and 5 women, and had TNM stage I to III disease. In total, sequencing yielded some 130 million productive TCRbeta reads, which works out to an average of about 3.9 million reads per sample. Using bulk TCRbeta repertoires from over twelve lung cancer patients, the study set lung tumor tissue side by side with matched distant non-tumor lung tissue. Over 25 paired specimens, one tumor and one normal lung sample per patient, were profiled by TCRbeta CDR3 sequencing. What the work shows at the level of the full study, not this receptor alone: TCR diversity was significantly higher in younger patients, and higher tumor TCR diversity was associated with shorter overall and disease-free survival. Only approximately 14 patients were included in the cohort, and the need for larger samples and more detailed clinical data was noted by the authors. In normal lung, the top 100 clones accounted for a significantly larger cumulative share of the repertoire than in tumor tissue. Significantly higher TCR diversity (inverse Simpson) was observed in tumor tissue than in normal lung tissue (approximately 440 vs 150, P = 0.0075, Mann-Whitney U test). The methods do not name the sequencing platform or mention unique molecular identifiers. Peripheral blood was not sequenced, so blood TCRbeta repertoires were not examined in the lung cancer patients of the study.

Libraries were built with multiplex PCR. The sequencer was an Illumina HiSeq 2500. Following protocols modified from ARM-PCR, the researchers constructed TCRbeta libraries through three rounds of nested PCR with primers (Table S4). Before sequencing, PCR products of 200-500 bp were excised from the gel and purified with the QIAquick gel extraction kit. The original pipeline was this. Reads were cleaned using Trimmomatic, were merged into complete CDR3 sequences using FLASH, and were assigned to V(D)J germline segments using MiTCR. Clonal diversity was computed as the inverse Simpson's index with VDJtools. Productive reads were defined as in-frame sequences without a premature stop codon. Using fastp at Q25 and MiXCR, TCRdb reprocessed the public reads and kept productive beta chains. Under each unique CDR3 protein, matching rows form one entry showing the most common genes and DNA. TCRdb, not the original authors, processed these V and J calls. In this sample the table shows over 80,000 distinct CDR3 sequences, more than 65% of which occur a single time. 21% of the sample is held by the ten biggest clonotypes.

The CDR3 spans 15 residues, from the cysteine through the phenylalanine. Only CDR3 DNA remains: 45 bases, in frame from the first base. CDR1 SGHRS and CDR2 YFSETQ are derived from the germline V gene. RNA was isolated from bulk, unsorted tissue, and RNA quality was assessed with a NanoDrop ND-1000 and an Agilent 2100. Normal lung samples were distant non-tumor tissue taken more than 3 cm from the tumor edge. The donors were newly diagnosed lung cancer patients admitted for thoracic surgery in China from August to November 2014 who had not received prior chemotherapy. Patients with previous radiotherapy or chemotherapy, or with another concurrent cancer, were excluded from the study. Surgical tissue pieces of about 1-2.3 cm3 were preserved in RNAlater solution and were kept at -80 degrees C until use. With regard to this clonotype: Its target antigen remains unknown. The junction departs from the called germline gene at one end, perhaps through a read error.

The chain uses TRBV5-1 and TRBJ2-3, with no D gene named confidently. The sequenced material came from distant non-tumor lung tissue. The clonotype comes from a woman between 45 and 65 years old with non-small cell lung cancer. The CDR3 reads as follows: CASSFIATNTDTQYF. The base sequence is TGTGCCAGCAGCTTTATCGCTACTAACACAGATACGCAGTATTTT. Beyond the CDR3, the reference TRBV5-1 and TRBJ2-3 genes provide the residues; the full variable domain reads: KAGVTQTPRYLIKTRGQQVTLSCSPISGHRSVSWYQQTPGQGLQFLFEYFSETQRNKGNFPGRFSGRQFSNSRSEMNVSTLELGDSALYLCASSFIATNTDTQYFGPGTRLTVL.